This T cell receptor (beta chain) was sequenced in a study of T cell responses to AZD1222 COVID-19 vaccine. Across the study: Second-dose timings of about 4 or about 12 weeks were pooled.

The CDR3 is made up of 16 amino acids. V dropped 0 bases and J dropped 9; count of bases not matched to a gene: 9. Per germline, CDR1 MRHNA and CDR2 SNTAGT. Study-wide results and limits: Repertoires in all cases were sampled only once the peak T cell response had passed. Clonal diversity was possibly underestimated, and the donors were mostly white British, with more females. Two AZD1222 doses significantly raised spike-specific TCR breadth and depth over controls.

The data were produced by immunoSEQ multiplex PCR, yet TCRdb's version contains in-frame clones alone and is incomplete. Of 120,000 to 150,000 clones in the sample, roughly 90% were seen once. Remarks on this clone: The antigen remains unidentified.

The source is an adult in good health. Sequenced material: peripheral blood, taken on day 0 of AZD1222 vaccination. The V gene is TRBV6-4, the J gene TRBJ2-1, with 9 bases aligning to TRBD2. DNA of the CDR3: TGTGCCAGCAGTGACTCGCGGGGAGTAGCGGGAGCTGAGCAGTTCTTC. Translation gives CASSDSRGVAGAEQFF.